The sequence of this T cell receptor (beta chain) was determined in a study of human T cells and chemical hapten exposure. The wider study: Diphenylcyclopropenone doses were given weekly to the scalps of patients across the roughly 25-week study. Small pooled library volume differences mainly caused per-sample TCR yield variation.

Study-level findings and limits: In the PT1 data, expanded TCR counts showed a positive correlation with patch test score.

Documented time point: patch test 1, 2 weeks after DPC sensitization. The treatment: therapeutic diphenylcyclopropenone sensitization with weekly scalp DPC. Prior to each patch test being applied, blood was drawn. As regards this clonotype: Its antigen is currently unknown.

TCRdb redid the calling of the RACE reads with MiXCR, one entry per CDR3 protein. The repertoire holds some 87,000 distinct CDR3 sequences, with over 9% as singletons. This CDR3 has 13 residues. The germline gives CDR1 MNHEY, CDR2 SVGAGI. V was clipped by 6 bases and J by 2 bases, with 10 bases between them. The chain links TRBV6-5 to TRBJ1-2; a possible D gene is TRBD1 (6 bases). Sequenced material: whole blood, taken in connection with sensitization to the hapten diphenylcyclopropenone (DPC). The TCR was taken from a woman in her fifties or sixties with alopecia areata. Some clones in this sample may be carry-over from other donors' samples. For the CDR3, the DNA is TGTGCCAGCAGGCCTACAGGGAACTATGGCTACACCTTC. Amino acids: CASRPTGNYGYTF.